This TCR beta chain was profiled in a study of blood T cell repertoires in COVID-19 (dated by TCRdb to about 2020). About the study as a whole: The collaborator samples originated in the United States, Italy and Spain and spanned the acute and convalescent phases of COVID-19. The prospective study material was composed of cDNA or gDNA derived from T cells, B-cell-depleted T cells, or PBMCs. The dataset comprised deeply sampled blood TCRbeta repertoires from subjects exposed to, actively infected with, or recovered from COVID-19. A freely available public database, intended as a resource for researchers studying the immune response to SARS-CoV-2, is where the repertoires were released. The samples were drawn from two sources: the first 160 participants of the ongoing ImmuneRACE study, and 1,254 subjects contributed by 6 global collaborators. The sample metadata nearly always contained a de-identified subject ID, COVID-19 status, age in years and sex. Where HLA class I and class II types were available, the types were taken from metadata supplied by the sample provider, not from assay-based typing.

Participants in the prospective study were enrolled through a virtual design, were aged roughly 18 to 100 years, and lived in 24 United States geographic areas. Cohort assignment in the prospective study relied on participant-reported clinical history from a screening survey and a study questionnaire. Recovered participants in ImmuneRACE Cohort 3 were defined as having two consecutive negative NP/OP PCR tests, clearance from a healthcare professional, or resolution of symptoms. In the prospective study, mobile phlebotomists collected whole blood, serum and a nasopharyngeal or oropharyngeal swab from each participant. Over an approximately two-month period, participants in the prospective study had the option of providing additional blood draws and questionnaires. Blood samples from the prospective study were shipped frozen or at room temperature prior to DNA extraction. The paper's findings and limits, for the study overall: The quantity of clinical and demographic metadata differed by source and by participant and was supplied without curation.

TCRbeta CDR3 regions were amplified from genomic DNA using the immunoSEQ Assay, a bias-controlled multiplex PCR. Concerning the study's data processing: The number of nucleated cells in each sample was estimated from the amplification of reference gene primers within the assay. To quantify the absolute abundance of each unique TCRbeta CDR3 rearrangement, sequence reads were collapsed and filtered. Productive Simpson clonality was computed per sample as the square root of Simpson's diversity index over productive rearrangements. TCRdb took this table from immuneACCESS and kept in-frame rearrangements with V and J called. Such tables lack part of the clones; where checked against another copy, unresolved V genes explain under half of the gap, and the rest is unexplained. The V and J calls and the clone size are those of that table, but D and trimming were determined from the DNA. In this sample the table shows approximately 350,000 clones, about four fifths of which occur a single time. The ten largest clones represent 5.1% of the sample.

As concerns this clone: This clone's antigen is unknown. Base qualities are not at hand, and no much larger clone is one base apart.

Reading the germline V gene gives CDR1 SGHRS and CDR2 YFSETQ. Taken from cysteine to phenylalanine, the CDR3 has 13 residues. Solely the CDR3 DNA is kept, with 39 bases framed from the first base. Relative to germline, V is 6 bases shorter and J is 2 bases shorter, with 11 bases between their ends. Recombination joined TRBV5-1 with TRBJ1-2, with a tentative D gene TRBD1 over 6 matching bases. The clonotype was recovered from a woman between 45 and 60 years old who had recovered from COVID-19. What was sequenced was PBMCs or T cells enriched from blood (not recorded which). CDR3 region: CASTSTGNYGYTF. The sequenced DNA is TGCGCCAGCACCTCAACAGGGAACTATGGCTACACCTTC.